This TCR beta chain originates from a study of OX40 agonist ivuxolimab in advanced cancers. The table came from immunoSEQ multiplex PCR; TCRdb's copy has only in-frame clones and leaves some out. Here the sample spans about 43,000 clones, around 88% being singletons. Systemic immunosuppression or a history of autoimmune disease excluded patients. This material consisted of CD4+ or CD8+ T cells sorted from blood, taken in a trial of the OX40 agonist ivuxolimab. The receptor was derived from an adult with an advanced solid tumor such as melanoma, head and neck, liver or kidney cancer.

The CDR3 spells CASSSLGSGIHEQYF. In nucleotides, the CDR3 is TGTGCCAGCAGTTCGCTGGGATCAGGTATACACGAGCAGTACTTC. The V gene is TRBV27, the J gene TRBJ2-7; D is ambiguous. CDR1 and CDR2 from the germline V gene are MNHEY and SMNVEV (reference sequence). CDR3 length: 15 residues. V was cut by 4 bases and J by 5 bases, with 18 bases left in between.